The sequence of this T cell receptor (beta chain) was determined in a study of OX40 agonist ivuxolimab in advanced cancers. For the study in its entirety: The costimulatory receptor OX40 (CD134) was targeted by ivuxolimab, a fully human IgG2 agonistic monoclonal antibody. Intravenous ivuxolimab was administered to patients every 2 weeks at six dose levels: 0.01, 0.1, 0.3, 1.5, 3 and 10 mg/kg. Of the approximately 54 patients in dose escalation, approximately 20 had hepatocellular carcinoma, around 15 had melanoma, 9 had renal cell carcinoma and 9 had head and neck cancer. A male proportion of 82.7% and a mean age of around 60 years, ranging from roughly 23 to 85, were recorded for the dose-escalation cohort. Patients were allowed to have had prior anti-PD-1, anti-PD-L1 or anti-CTLA-4 therapy, and around 41% of the dose-escalation patients had previously received checkpoint inhibitors. Partial responses occurred in three dose-escalation patients: two with cutaneous melanoma and one with hepatocellular carcinoma. Peripheral TCRbeta sequencing aimed to test whether ivuxolimab altered TCR sequence diversity and caused clonal T-cell expansion. The paper describes the monotherapy dose-escalation part (N = 52 patients) of the phase I trial of ivuxolimab.

The trial excluded patients who had a history of autoimmune disease or who were on systemic immunosuppression. Peripheral blood for TCR sequencing was collected from all dose cohorts at baseline, on cycle 4 day 1, and on cycle 7 day 1. Samples were obtained from an open-label, multicenter, first-in-human phase I dose-escalation trial of ivuxolimab. Adults with locally advanced or metastatic melanoma, renal cell, hepatocellular, or head and neck squamous cell carcinoma were enrolled in the trial. Before TCR sequencing, CD4+ T cells and CD8+ T cells from peripheral blood were sorted into separate populations. To sequence the TCRbeta CDR3 region, genomic DNA was isolated from the sorted cells. The immunoSEQ Assay was used to sequence the TCRbeta CDR3 regions. TCRdb provides this immuneACCESS table in a form limited to in-frame rearrangements. Some clones are lacking; in checked studies, under half of them reflect an unresolved V gene, and why the rest are absent is not known. Within this sample are some 33,000 clones, with around 90% of them counted one time only. The ten largest clones add up to around 4.8% of the sample.

Points on this clone: Its antigen is unknown. It has no much larger one-base neighbor in the sample; base qualities were not kept.

The paper as a whole reports these results and caveats: Which antigens the clonally expanded peripheral T cells were specific for was not determined. Low levels of normalized T-cell clonal expansion were also shown by some nonresponding patients. Partial responders in the 0.1-3.0 mg/kg groups had among the lowest normalized peripheral clonal expansion, especially among CD8+ T cells. After ivuxolimab, more expanded clones were found on average in CD8+ T cells than in CD4+ T cells. At doses from 0.1 to 3.0 mg/kg, clonal expansion was seen in both CD4+ and CD8+ blood T cells between baseline and week 6.

From cysteine to phenylalanine, the CDR3 is 14 amino acids long. The sequence is cut down to CDR3 DNA, 42 bases in frame from base 1. The germline V gene sets CDR1 to MGHDK and CDR2 to SYGVNS. V and J are truncated by 1 base and 3 bases respectively, leaving an intervening sequence of 6 bases. The receptor's source is an adult with an advanced solid tumor such as melanoma, head and neck, liver or kidney cancer. Here the sequenced sample was CD4+ or CD8+ T cells sorted from blood, taken in a trial of the OX40 agonist ivuxolimab. Recombination linked TRBV25-1 to TRBJ1-4; the D segment cannot be called with confidence. This receptor carries the CDR3 CASSEWDANEKLFF. Read as DNA, the sequence is TGTGCCAGCAGTGAATGGGATGCTAATGAAAAACTGTTTTTT.